These T cell receptor beta chains were read from a single sample in a study of control samples from healthy donors and cancer patients. Clones were read by immunoSEQ multiplex PCR, and TCRdb kept only the in-frame ones, dropping some. Seen here are 100,000 to 150,000 clones, 87% observed once, and the top ten hold 2.9%. The sequenced sample consisted of blood. The receptor set was obtained from a man in his sixties in good health. CDR3s include the opening cysteine and the closing phenylalanine or tryptophan. The D gene is left open where the match is weak. Size is stated for part of the rows, as once, few or many counts, or as a class when the clone is expanded.

abundance: once
j_gene: TRBJ2-1
d_gene: -
v_gene: TRBV19
CDR3aa: CASSMRTNEQFF
CDR3nt: TGTGCCAGTAGTATGCGTACCAATGAGCAGTTCTTC

abundance: -
j_gene: TRBJ2-7
d_gene: -
v_gene: TRBV9
CDR3aa: CASSSPQPLGEQYF
CDR3nt: TGTGCCAGCAGCTCTCCCCAGCCTTTGGGCGAGCAGTACTTC

abundance: few
j_gene: TRBJ1-1
d_gene: -
v_gene: TRBV5-1
CDR3aa: CASSLSFGQSEPFF
CDR3nt: TGCGCCAGCAGCTTGTCCTTTGGACAATCCGAACCTTTCTTT

abundance: -
j_gene: TRBJ1-2
d_gene: -
v_gene: TRBV28
CDR3aa: CASTTSGGQTLYGYTF
CDR3nt: TGTGCCAGCACCACATCCGGCGGGCAGACCTTATATGGCTACACCTTC

abundance: once
j_gene: TRBJ1-2
d_gene: TRBD1
v_gene: TRBV3-1/TRBV3-2
CDR3aa: CASSQGQGALSGYTF
CDR3nt: TGTGCCAGCAGCCAAGGACAGGGGGCGCTCAGTGGCTACACCTTC

abundance: once
j_gene: TRBJ1-1
d_gene: TRBD1
v_gene: TRBV28
CDR3aa: CASSLGGTGNTEAFF
CDR3nt: TGTGCCAGCAGTTTAGGCGGGACAGGGAATACTGAAGCTTTCTTT

abundance: -
j_gene: TRBJ1-2
d_gene: TRBD1
v_gene: TRBV30
CDR3aa: CALPRQGGYGYTF
CDR3nt: TGTGCCCTGCCGCGGCAGGGGGGCTATGGCTACACCTTC

abundance: -
j_gene: TRBJ2-6
d_gene: TRBD2
v_gene: TRBV18
CDR3aa: CASSGTSGGRRSSGANVLTF
CDR3nt: TGTGCCAGCTCAGGGACTAGCGGGGGGCGGCGGAGCTCTGGGGCCAACGTCCTGACTTTC

abundance: few
j_gene: TRBJ2-7
d_gene: TRBD1
v_gene: TRBV5-6
CDR3aa: CASRPGTDEQYF
CDR3nt: TGTGCCAGCAGGCCCGGGACAGACGAGCAGTACTTC

abundance: -
j_gene: TRBJ1-2
d_gene: TRBD1
v_gene: TRBV7-9
CDR3aa: CASSPSGGGPYGYTF
CDR3nt: TGTGCCAGCAGCCCCTCAGGGGGAGGCCCCTATGGCTACACCTTC

abundance: -
j_gene: TRBJ2-2
d_gene: -
v_gene: TRBV7-2
CDR3aa: CASSTRVYTGELFF
CDR3nt: TGTGCCAGCAGCACCAGGGTTTACACCGGGGAGCTGTTTTTT

abundance: -
j_gene: TRBJ1-1
d_gene: TRBD1
v_gene: TRBV5-5
CDR3aa: CASSPTGESNTEAFF
CDR3nt: TGTGCCAGCAGCCCCACAGGGGAATCGAACACTGAAGCTTTCTTT

abundance: -
j_gene: TRBJ2-1
d_gene: TRBD2
v_gene: TRBV19
CDR3aa: CASSIGLAGGREQFF
CDR3nt: TGTGCCAGTAGTATCGGGCTAGCGGGGGGGCGCGAGCAGTTCTTC

abundance: -
j_gene: TRBJ1-2
d_gene: -
v_gene: TRBV19
CDR3aa: CASSPRTEFYGYTF
CDR3nt: TGTGCCAGTAGTCCGCGGACAGAGTTCTATGGCTACACCTTC

abundance: once
j_gene: TRBJ2-5
d_gene: -
v_gene: TRBV9
CDR3aa: CASSPLGMDHQETQYF
CDR3nt: TGTGCCAGCAGCCCCCTAGGGATGGATCACCAAGAGACCCAGTACTTC

abundance: -
j_gene: TRBJ1-5
d_gene: TRBD1
v_gene: TRBV24-1
CDR3aa: CATSSGTDRQPQHF
CDR3nt: TGTGCCACTTCCTCCGGGACAGACCGTCAGCCCCAGCATTTT

abundance: -
j_gene: TRBJ2-3
d_gene: -
v_gene: TRBV19
CDR3aa: CASSESTDTQYF
CDR3nt: TGTGCCAGTAGTGAGAGCACAGATACGCAGTATTTT

abundance: -
j_gene: TRBJ1-1
d_gene: -
v_gene: TRBV6-5
CDR3aa: CASRRGVGMDTEAFF
CDR3nt: TGTGCCAGCAGGCGAGGGGTCGGAATGGACACTGAAGCTTTCTTT

abundance: -
j_gene: TRBJ2-2
d_gene: -
v_gene: TRBV19
CDR3aa: CASSTTPGINTGELFF
CDR3nt: TGTGCCAGTAGTACTACCCCCGGCATCAACACCGGGGAGCTGTTTTTT

abundance: -
j_gene: TRBJ1-2
d_gene: -
v_gene: TRBV19
CDR3aa: CASSIAPTAYGYTF
CDR3nt: TGTGCCAGTAGTATTGCGCCGACAGCGTATGGCTACACCTTC

abundance: -
j_gene: TRBJ1-5
d_gene: -
v_gene: TRBV7-8
CDR3aa: CASSLALDQPQHF
CDR3nt: TGTGCCAGCAGCTTAGCGCTGGATCAGCCCCAGCATTTT

abundance: few
j_gene: TRBJ1-2
d_gene: TRBD1
v_gene: TRBV30
CDR3aa: CAWSVEGAANYGYTF
CDR3nt: TGTGCCTGGAGTGTAGAGGGGGCAGCTAACTATGGCTACACCTTC

abundance: -
j_gene: TRBJ2-5
d_gene: TRBD2
v_gene: TRBV5-1
CDR3aa: CASSLGLAGSNGGETQYF
CDR3nt: TGCGCCAGCAGCTTAGGACTAGCGGGGAGCAACGGTGGGGAGACCCAGTACTTC

abundance: -
j_gene: TRBJ2-1
d_gene: -
v_gene: TRBV18
CDR3aa: CASSPYASGYEQFF
CDR3nt: TGTGCCAGCTCACCATACGCAAGCGGGTATGAGCAGTTCTTC

abundance: -
j_gene: TRBJ2-7
d_gene: TRBD1
v_gene: TRBV5-5
CDR3aa: CASSLVGTGGEQYF
CDR3nt: TGTGCCAGCAGCTTGGTAGGGACAGGGGGCGAGCAGTACTTC

abundance: -
j_gene: TRBJ1-5
d_gene: TRBD1
v_gene: TRBV18
CDR3aa: CASSPGQVIYQPQHF
CDR3nt: TGTGCCAGCTCTCCGGGACAGGTGATTTATCAGCCCCAGCATTTT

abundance: -
j_gene: TRBJ1-1
d_gene: TRBD1
v_gene: TRBV18
CDR3aa: CASSPGQRRTEAFF
CDR3nt: TGTGCCAGCTCACCGGGACAGAGGAGGACTGAAGCTTTCTTT

abundance: -
j_gene: TRBJ2-3
d_gene: TRBD2
v_gene: TRBV27
CDR3aa: CASSSGAGRGTDTQYF
CDR3nt: TGTGCCAGCAGCTCAGGCGCGGGGAGGGGCACAGATACGCAGTATTTT

abundance: -
j_gene: TRBJ1-6
d_gene: -
v_gene: TRBV27
CDR3aa: CASSFFRGGSPLHF
CDR3nt: TGTGCCAGCAGTTTTTTTAGAGGGGGTTCACCCCTCCACTTT

abundance: -
j_gene: TRBJ2-7
d_gene: -
v_gene: TRBV9
CDR3aa: CASSSHQGHSYEQYF
CDR3nt: TGTGCCAGCAGCTCCCACCAGGGCCACTCCTACGAGCAGTACTTC

abundance: -
j_gene: TRBJ2-3
d_gene: -
v_gene: TRBV2
CDR3aa: CASRLAESTSTDTQYF
CDR3nt: TGTGCCAGCCGCCTCGCAGAGAGTACTAGCACAGATACGCAGTATTTT

abundance: -
j_gene: TRBJ1-5
d_gene: TRBD1
v_gene: TRBV5-6
CDR3aa: CASSFGTVGTQPQHF
CDR3nt: TGTGCCAGCAGCTTCGGGACAGTAGGTACTCAGCCCCAGCATTTT

abundance: -
j_gene: TRBJ2-2
d_gene: TRBD1
v_gene: TRBV7-9
CDR3aa: CASGGQGKTGELFF
CDR3nt: TGTGCCAGCGGAGGACAGGGAAAGACCGGGGAGCTGTTTTTT

abundance: -
j_gene: TRBJ1-1
d_gene: -
v_gene: TRBV5-6
CDR3aa: CASSYYSTVMNTEAFF
CDR3nt: TGTGCCAGCAGTTATTACTCGACAGTCATGAACACTGAAGCTTTCTTT

abundance: -
j_gene: TRBJ1-1
d_gene: -
v_gene: TRBV7-2
CDR3aa: CASSLVLNTEAFF
CDR3nt: TGTGCCAGCAGCTTAGTGCTGAACACTGAAGCTTTCTTT

abundance: -
j_gene: TRBJ2-7
d_gene: -
v_gene: TRBV2
CDR3aa: CASSAGTPSYEQYF
CDR3nt: TGTGCCAGCAGTGCGGGGACTCCCTCCTACGAGCAGTACTTC

abundance: -
j_gene: TRBJ2-3
d_gene: TRBD2
v_gene: TRBV5-1
CDR3aa: CASSFVAGRSTDTQYF
CDR3nt: TGCGCCAGCAGCTTCGTAGCGGGGAGAAGCACAGATACGCAGTATTTT

abundance: -
j_gene: TRBJ2-3
d_gene: -
v_gene: TRBV7-3
CDR3aa: CASSLTPLKTDTQYF
CDR3nt: TGTGCCAGCAGCTTAACACCACTCAAGACAGATACGCAGTATTTT

abundance: once
j_gene: TRBJ2-5
d_gene: TRBD2
v_gene: TRBV7-3
CDR3aa: CASSLSGGQETQYF
CDR3nt: TGTGCCAGCAGCTTATCCGGGGGGCAAGAGACCCAGTACTTC

abundance: once
j_gene: TRBJ1-5
d_gene: TRBD1
v_gene: TRBV23-1
CDR3aa: CASSQPLWGGQGRNSNQPQHF
CDR3nt: TGCGCCAGCAGTCAACCTTTATGGGGGGGACAGGGGCGGAATAGCAATCAGCCCCAGCATTTT

abundance: -
j_gene: TRBJ1-4
d_gene: TRBD1
v_gene: TRBV6-5
CDR3aa: CASTDRGGSEKLFF
CDR3nt: TGTGCCAGCACAGACAGGGGTGGGTCTGAAAAACTGTTTTTT

abundance: -
j_gene: TRBJ2-7
d_gene: -
v_gene: TRBV5-6
CDR3aa: CASSFWSTGPASYEQYF
CDR3nt: TGTGCCAGCAGCTTTTGGTCAACAGGGCCAGCCTCCTACGAGCAGTACTTC

abundance: -
j_gene: TRBJ2-1
d_gene: TRBD1
v_gene: TRBV18
CDR3aa: CASSPGTGRGQFF
CDR3nt: TGTGCCAGCTCCCCCGGGACAGGCCGGGGGCAGTTCTTC

abundance: -
j_gene: TRBJ1-2
d_gene: -
v_gene: TRBV6-5
CDR3aa: CASSPTGTYGYTF
CDR3nt: TGTGCCAGCAGTCCCACAGGGACCTATGGCTACACCTTC

abundance: few
j_gene: TRBJ2-7
d_gene: TRBD1
v_gene: TRBV9
CDR3aa: CASSVGPIGTGSYEQYF
CDR3nt: TGTGCCAGCAGCGTAGGGCCCATCGGGACAGGAAGCTACGAGCAGTACTTC

abundance: few
j_gene: TRBJ1-1
d_gene: TRBD1
v_gene: TRBV18
CDR3aa: CASSRQGAQGNTEAFF
CDR3nt: TGTGCCAGCTCACGACAGGGGGCGCAAGGAAACACTGAAGCTTTCTTT

abundance: once
j_gene: TRBJ1-1
d_gene: -
v_gene: TRBV10-2
CDR3aa: CASRGGMNTEAFF
CDR3nt: TGCGCCAGCAGAGGGGGGATGAACACTGAAGCTTTCTTT

abundance: -
j_gene: TRBJ2-2
d_gene: -
v_gene: TRBV28
CDR3aa: CASRWGGGTGELFF
CDR3nt: TGTGCCAGCAGGTGGGGAGGAGGCACCGGGGAGCTGTTTTTT

abundance: -
j_gene: TRBJ1-2
d_gene: -
v_gene: TRBV11-2
CDR3aa: CASSLDLGNYGYTF
CDR3nt: TGTGCCAGCAGCTTAGATCTCGGGAACTATGGCTACACCTTC

abundance: -
j_gene: TRBJ1-1
d_gene: TRBD1
v_gene: TRBV19
CDR3aa: CASSPGQGMVTVNTEAFF
CDR3nt: TGTGCCAGTAGTCCCGGACAGGGGATGGTGACCGTGAACACTGAAGCTTTCTTT

abundance: once
j_gene: TRBJ2-7
d_gene: TRBD1
v_gene: TRBV29-1
CDR3aa: CSIRDRPYEQYF
CDR3nt: TGCAGCATCCGGGACAGACCCTACGAGCAGTACTTC

abundance: -
j_gene: TRBJ1-4
d_gene: -
v_gene: TRBV10-2
CDR3aa: CASSERAREKLFF
CDR3nt: TGCGCCAGCAGTGAACGAGCCAGGGAAAAACTGTTTTTT